The rows below give T cell receptor beta chains drawn from one sample of a study of cytomegalovirus exposure and HLA in healthy donors. Profiling relied on immunoSEQ multiplex PCR, and the TCRdb table lists in-frame clones only, not all of them. The sample lists about 160,000 clones, roughly 72% occurring once. Sequences were obtained from PBMCs. Every receptor here comes from a woman between 40 and 55 years old in good health and CMV-seronegative. Both conserved end residues are part of each CDR3. Fields, in order: clone size, D gene, J gene, V gene, CDR3 DNA, CDR3 protein. The D gene is left open where the match is weak. Size is stated for part of the rows, as once, few or many counts, or as a class when the clone is expanded.

>medium-sized|TRBD2|TRBJ2-7|TRBV27
TGTGCCAGCAGTTTGACGACTAGCGGGAACGAGCAGTACTTC
CASSLTTSGNEQYF
>-|-|TRBJ1-5|TRBV7-9
TGTGCCAGCAGCGATGGAGGAACTGCTCAGCCCCAGCATTTT
CASSDGGTAQPQHF
>-|-|TRBJ1-2|TRBV27
TGTGCCAGCAGTTCCATATCTGCCGGGGGCTACACCTTC
CASSSISAGGYTF
>-|TRBD1|TRBJ2-5|TRBV7-9
TGTGCCAGCAGCTGGACAGGGGGGTTGGAGACCCAGTACTTC
CASSWTGGLETQYF
>-|-|TRBJ2-3|TRBV5-1
TGCGCCAGCAGCTTGATACAGCTTAGCACAGATACGCAGTATTTT
CASSLIQLSTDTQYF
>-|TRBD1|TRBJ1-1|TRBV7-9
TGTGCCAGCAGCTTGGACACAGGGGTCCCTGAAGCTTTCTTT
CASSLDTGVPEAFF
>-|-|TRBJ2-1|TRBV5-1
TGCGCCAGCAGCTTCGGACTGGTGGGCCCTCACAATGAGCAGTTCTTC
CASSFGLVGPHNEQFF
>once|-|TRBJ2-5|TRBV28
TGTGCCAGCAGTTTCCCAGGGGAGGAGACCCAGTACTTC
CASSFPGEETQYF
>-|-|TRBJ2-2|TRBV5-4
TGTGCCAGCAGCTTGGCGGGGGGCCTGGCGAGCACCGGGGAGCTGTTTTTT
CASSLAGGLASTGELFF
>-|-|TRBJ1-3|TRBV6-5
TGTGCCAGCAGTTACTCGAGTCTGATCTCTGGAAACACCATATATTTT
CASSYSSLISGNTIYF
>-|-|TRBJ2-3|TRBV30
TGTGCCTGGAGTGGGGGAGGAAGTTGGTATTTT
CAWSGGGSWYF
>-|-|TRBJ1-1|TRBV29-1
TGCAGCGTTGAAGCCGGGCAGGGAGGAGCTTTCTTT
CSVEAGQGGAFF
>once|-|TRBJ2-7|TRBV5-1
TGCGCCAGCAGCATAACCGCCGACGACTGGAGGGAGCCGGCGCAGTACTTC
CASSITADDWREPAQYF
>-|TRBD2|TRBJ2-1|TRBV27
TGTGCCAGCACTGACCTGGGTAAGGCTAGCGGGAGAGACTCCTACAATGAGCAGTTCTTC
CASTDLGKASGRDSYNEQFF
>-|-|TRBJ1-1|TRBV5-1
TGCGCCAGCAGCTTCATGGGGAGGGGAGGCACTGAAGCTTTCTTT
CASSFMGRGGTEAFF
>once|TRBD2|TRBJ2-5|TRBV27
TGTGCCAGCAGGGCCCGCGGGGGAATCAGGGAGACCCAGTACTTC
CASRARGGIRETQYF
>-|-|TRBJ2-1|TRBV15
TGTGCCACCAGCAGAGATGCGGGGAAAGGTGAGCAGTTCTTC
CATSRDAGKGEQFF